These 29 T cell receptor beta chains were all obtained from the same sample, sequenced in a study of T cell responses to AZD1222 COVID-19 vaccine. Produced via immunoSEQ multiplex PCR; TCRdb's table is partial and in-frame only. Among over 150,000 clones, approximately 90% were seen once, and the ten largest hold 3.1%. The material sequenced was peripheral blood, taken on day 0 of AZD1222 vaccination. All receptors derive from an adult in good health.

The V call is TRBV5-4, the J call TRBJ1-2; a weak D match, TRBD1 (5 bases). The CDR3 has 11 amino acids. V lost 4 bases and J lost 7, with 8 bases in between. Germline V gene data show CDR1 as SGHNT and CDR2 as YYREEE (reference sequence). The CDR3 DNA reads TGTGCCAGCAGCAACGGGGGTGGCTACACCTTC. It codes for CASSNGGGYTF.

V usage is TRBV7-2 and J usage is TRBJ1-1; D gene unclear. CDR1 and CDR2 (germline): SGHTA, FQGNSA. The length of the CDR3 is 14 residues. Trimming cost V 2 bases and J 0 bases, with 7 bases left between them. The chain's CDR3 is CASSLWGVNTEAFF. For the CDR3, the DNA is TGTGCCAGCAGCTTATGGGGAGTGAACACTGAAGCTTTCTTT.

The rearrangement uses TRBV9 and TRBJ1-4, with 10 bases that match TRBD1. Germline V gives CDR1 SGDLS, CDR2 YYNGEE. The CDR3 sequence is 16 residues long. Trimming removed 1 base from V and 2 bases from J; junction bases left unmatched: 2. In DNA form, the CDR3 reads TGTGCCAGCAGCGTATCGACAGGGGGCACTAATGAAAAACTGTTTTTT. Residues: CASSVSTGGTNEKLFF.

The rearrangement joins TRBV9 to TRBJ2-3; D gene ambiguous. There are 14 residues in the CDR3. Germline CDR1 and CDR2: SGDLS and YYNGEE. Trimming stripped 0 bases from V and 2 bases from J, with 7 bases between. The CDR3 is CASSVVQITDTQYF. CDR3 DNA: TGTGCCAGCAGCGTAGTACAGATCACAGATACGCAGTATTTT.

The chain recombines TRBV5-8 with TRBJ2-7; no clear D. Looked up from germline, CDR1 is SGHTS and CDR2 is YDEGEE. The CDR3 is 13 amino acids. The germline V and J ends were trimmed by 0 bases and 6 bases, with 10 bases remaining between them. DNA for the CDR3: TGTGCCAGCAGCTTGGGACCCTTGGGCGAGCAGTACTTC. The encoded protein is CASSLGPLGEQYF.

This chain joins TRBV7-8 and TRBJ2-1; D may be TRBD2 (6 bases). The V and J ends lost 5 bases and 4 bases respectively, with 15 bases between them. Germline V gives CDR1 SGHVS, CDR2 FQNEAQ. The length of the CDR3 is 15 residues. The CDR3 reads CASSPSRGVYNEQFF. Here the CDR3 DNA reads TGTGCCAGCAGCCCTTCGCGCGGGGTTTACAATGAGCAGTTCTTC.

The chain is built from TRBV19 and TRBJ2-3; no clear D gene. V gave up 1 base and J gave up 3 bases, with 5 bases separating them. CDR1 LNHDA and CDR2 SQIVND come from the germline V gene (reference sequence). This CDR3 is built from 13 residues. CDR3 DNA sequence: TGTGCCAGTAGTATAGCCCAAACAGATACGCAGTATTTT. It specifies CASSIAQTDTQYF.

CDR3 in DNA: TGTGCCAGCAGAGCCGGGACAGGGAGCAATCAGCCCCAGCATTTT. It encodes CASRAGTGSNQPQHF. The V gene is TRBV6-6, the J gene TRBJ1-5; 9 positions agree with TRBD1. The CDR3 runs 15 residues. In germline, CDR1 is MNHNY, CDR2 SVGAGI (reference sequence). V trimming: 6 bases; J trimming: 1 base; junction bases outside the gene matches: 4.

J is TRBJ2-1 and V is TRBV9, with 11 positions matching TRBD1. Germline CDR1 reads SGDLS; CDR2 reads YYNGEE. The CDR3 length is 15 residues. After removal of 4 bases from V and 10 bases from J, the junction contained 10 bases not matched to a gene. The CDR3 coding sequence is TGTGCCAGCAGCCCCCCGGGACAGGGGGTCGGAGAGCAGTTCTTC. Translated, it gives CASSPPGQGVGEQFF.

CDR3 loop: CASSPRLDRTQTEAFF. The CDR3 bases are TGTGCCAGCAGCCCCAGGCTTGACAGGACGCAGACTGAAGCTTTCTTT. The rearrangement uses TRBV9 and TRBJ1-1, with D possibly matching TRBD1 (6 bases). The germline V gene encodes CDR1 SGDLS and CDR2 YYNGEE. The CDR3 contains 16 residues. V lost 4 bases to trimming and J lost 5 bases, with 21 bases between them. Full variable domain (outside the CDR3, taken from reference TRBV9 and TRBJ1-1): DSGVTQTPKHLITATGQRVTLRCSPRSGDLSVYWYQQSLDQGLQFLIQYYNGEERAKGNILERFSAQQFPDLHSELNLSSLELGDSALYFCASSPRLDRTQTEAFFGQGTRLTVV.

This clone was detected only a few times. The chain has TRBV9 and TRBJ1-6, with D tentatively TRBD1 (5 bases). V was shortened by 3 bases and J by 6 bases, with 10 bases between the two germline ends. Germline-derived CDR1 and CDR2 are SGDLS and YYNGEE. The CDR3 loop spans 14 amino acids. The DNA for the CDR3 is TGTGCCAGCAGCGGGACCCAGGGTAATTCACCCCTCCACTTT. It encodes CASSGTQGNSPLHF.

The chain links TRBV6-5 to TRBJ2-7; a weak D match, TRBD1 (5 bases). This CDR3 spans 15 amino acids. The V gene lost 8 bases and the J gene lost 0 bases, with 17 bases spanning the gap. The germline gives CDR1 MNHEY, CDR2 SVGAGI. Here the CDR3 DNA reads TGTGCCAGCGCAAGGGCAGGGATGGGCTCCTACGAGCAGTACTTC. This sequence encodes CASARAGMGSYEQYF.

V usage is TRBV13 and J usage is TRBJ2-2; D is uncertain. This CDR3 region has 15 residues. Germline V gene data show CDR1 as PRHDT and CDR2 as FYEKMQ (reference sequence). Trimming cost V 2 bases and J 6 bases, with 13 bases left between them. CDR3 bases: TGTGCCAGCAGCTTAAGGGTCTCGGCGGCCGGGGAGCTGTTTTTT. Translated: CASSLRVSAAGELFF.

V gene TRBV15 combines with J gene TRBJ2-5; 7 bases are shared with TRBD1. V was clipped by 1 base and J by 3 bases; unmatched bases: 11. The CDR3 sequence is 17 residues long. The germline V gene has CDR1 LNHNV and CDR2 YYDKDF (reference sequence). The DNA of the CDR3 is TGTGCCACCAGCAGAGGTCGGAAAACAGGGGTAGAAGAGACCCAGTACTTC. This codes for CATSRGRKTGVEETQYF. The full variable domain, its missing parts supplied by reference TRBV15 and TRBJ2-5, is DAMVIQNPRYQVTQFGKPVTLSCSQTLNHNVMYWYQQKSSQAPKLLFHYYDKDFNNEADTPDNFQSRRPNTSFCFLDIRSPGLGDTAMYLCATSRGRKTGVEETQYFGPGTRLLVL.

CDR3 sequence: CASSPGRQGPSEQYF. CDR3 sequence (DNA): TGTGCCAGCTCACCAGGTCGACAGGGGCCCAGCGAGCAGTACTTC. This chain links TRBV18 with TRBJ2-7; 8 bases map to TRBD1. The CDR3 totals 15 residues. The germline CDR1 and CDR2 sequences are KGHSH and LQKENI. J was trimmed by 6 bases and V by 2 bases; bases with no gene match: 9. Variable domain in full (rest from reference TRBV18 and TRBJ2-7): NAGVMQNPRHLVRRRGQEARLRCSPMKGHSHVYWYRQLPEEGLKFMVYLQKENIIDESGMPKERFSAEFPKEGPSILRIQQVVRGDSAAYFCASSPGRQGPSEQYFGPGTRLTVT.

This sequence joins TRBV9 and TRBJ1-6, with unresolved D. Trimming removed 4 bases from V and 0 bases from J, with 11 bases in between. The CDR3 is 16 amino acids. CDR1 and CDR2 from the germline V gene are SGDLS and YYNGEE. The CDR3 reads CASSPSASSYNSPLHF. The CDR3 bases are TGTGCCAGCAGCCCAAGCGCAAGCTCCTATAATTCACCCCTCCACTTT. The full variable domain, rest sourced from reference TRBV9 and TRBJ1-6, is DSGVTQTPKHLITATGQRVTLRCSPRSGDLSVYWYQQSLDQGLQFLIQYYNGEERAKGNILERFSAQQFPDLHSELNLSSLELGDSALYFCASSPSASSYNSPLHFGNGTRLTVT.

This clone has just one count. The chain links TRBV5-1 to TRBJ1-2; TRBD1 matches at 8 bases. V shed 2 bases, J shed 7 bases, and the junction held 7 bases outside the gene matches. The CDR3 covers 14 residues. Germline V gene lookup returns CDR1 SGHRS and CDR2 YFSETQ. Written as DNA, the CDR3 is TGCGCCAGCAGCTTAATGTTGGGACAGGTTGGCTACACCTTC. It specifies CASSLMLGQVGYTF.

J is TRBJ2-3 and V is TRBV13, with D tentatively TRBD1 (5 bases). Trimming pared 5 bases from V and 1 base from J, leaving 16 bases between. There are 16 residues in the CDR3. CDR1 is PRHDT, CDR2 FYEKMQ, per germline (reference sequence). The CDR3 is CASSPTPVGGTDTQYF. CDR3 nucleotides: TGTGCCAGCAGCCCTACCCCCGTAGGGGGCACAGATACGCAGTATTTT.

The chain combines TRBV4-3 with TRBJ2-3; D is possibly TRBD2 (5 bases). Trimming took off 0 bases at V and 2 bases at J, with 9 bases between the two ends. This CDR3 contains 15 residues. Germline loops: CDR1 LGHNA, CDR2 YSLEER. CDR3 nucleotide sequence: TGCGCCAGCAGCCAAGATCAGCTAGCCACAGATACGCAGTATTTT. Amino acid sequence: CASSQDQLATDTQYF.

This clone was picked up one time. CDR3 sequence: CASSPRTGTSTDTQYF. CDR3 sequence (DNA): TGTGCCAGCAGCCCCCGGACGGGGACTAGCACAGATACGCAGTATTTT. The chain uses TRBV7-8 and TRBJ2-3; a weak D match, TRBD2 (6 bases). Germline CDR1 SGHVS, CDR2 FQNEAQ. There are 16 residues in the CDR3. V was shortened by 5 bases and J by 0 bases, with 15 bases between the two germline ends.

CDR3 nucleotides: TGTGCCAGCAGCATGGGACAAGGAGACACCGGGGAGCTGTTTTTT. It translates to CASSMGQGDTGELFF. The chain links TRBV7-6 to TRBJ2-2, with TRBD1 as a possible D gene (6 bases). In germline, CDR1 is SGHVS, CDR2 FNYEAQ. V dropped 5 bases and J dropped 3 bases, with 13 bases sitting between them. This CDR3 spans 15 amino acids.

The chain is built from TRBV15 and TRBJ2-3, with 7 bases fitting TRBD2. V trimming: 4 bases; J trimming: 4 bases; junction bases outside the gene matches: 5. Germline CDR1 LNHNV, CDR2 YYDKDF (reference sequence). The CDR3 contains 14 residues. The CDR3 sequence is CATSKRGLADTQYF. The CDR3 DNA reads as TGTGCCACCAGCAAGCGGGGTCTCGCAGATACGCAGTATTTT.

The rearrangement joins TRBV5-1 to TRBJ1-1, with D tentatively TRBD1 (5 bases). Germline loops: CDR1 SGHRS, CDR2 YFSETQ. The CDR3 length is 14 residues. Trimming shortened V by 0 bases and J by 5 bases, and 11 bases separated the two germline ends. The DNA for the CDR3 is TGCGCCAGCAGCTTGGGGGGCTTTAAGACTGAAGCTTTCTTT. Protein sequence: CASSLGGFKTEAFF.

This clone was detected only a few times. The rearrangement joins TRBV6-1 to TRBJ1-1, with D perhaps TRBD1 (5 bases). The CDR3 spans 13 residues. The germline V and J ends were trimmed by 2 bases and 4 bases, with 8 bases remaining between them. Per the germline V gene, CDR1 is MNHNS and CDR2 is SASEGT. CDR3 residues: CASSEQGGTEAFF. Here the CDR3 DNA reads TGTGCCAGCAGTGAACAGGGCGGCACTGAAGCTTTCTTT.

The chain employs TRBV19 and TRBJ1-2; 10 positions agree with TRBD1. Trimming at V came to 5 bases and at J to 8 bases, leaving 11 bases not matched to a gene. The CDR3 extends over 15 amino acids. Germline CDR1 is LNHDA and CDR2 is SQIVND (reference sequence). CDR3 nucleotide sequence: TGTGCCAGTAGTGACCCGACAGGGGGCGTCTGGGGCTACACCTTC. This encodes CASSDPTGGVWGYTF.

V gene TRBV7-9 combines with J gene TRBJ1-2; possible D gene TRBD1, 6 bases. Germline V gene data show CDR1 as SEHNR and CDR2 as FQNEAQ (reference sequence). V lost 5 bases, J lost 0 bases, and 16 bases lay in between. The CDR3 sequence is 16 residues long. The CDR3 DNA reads TGTGCCAGCAGCGCAAGTGGACAGAATACTAACTATGGCTACACCTTC. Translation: CASSASGQNTNYGYTF.

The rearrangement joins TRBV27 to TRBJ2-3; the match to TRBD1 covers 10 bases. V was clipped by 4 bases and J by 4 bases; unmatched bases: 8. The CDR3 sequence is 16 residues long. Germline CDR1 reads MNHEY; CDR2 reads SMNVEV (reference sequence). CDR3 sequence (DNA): TGTGCCAGCAGTTCTCCGGGACAGGGGCCCCCAGATACGCAGTATTTT. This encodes CASSSPGQGPPDTQYF.

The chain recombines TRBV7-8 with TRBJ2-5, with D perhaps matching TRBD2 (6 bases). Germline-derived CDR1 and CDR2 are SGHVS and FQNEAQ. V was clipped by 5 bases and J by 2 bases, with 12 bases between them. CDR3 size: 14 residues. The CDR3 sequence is CASSRAGRQETQYF. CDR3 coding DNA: TGTGCCAGCAGCCGAGCAGGGAGGCAAGAGACCCAGTACTTC.

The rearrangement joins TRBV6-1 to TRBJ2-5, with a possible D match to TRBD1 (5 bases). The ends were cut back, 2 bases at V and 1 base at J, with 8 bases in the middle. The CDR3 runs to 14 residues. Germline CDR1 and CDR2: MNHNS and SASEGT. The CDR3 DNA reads TGTGCCAGCAGTGAACTAGGGGCCCAAGAGACCCAGTACTTC. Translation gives CASSELGAQETQYF.